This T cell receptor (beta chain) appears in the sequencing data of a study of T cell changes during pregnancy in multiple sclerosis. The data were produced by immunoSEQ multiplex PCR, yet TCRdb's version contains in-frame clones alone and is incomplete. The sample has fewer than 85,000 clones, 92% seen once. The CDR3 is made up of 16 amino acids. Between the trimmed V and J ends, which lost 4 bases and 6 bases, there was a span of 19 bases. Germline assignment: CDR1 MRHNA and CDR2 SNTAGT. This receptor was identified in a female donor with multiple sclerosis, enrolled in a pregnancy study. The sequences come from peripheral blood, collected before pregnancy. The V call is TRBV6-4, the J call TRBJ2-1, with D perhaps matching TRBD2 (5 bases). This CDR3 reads CASSADWLARFNEQFF. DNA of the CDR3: TGTGCCAGCAGTGCGGACTGGCTGGCCCGATTCAATGAGCAGTTCTTC.